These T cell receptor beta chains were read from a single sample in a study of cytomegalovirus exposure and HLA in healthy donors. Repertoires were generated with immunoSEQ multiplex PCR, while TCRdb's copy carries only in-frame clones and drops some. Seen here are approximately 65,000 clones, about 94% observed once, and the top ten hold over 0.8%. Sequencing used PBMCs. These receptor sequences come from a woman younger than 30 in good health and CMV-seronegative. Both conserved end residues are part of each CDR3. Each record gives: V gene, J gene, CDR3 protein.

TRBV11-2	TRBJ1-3	CASSPSGGGNTIYF
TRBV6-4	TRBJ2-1	CASSASGAYNEQFF
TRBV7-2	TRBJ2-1	CASSSPPRTSGRYNEQFF
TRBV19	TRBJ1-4	CASSRRDPGDEKLFF
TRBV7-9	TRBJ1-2	CASSVDRVSEMYGYTF
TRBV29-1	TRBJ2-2	CGALAGVTGELFF
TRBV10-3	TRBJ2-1	CAISQQTGLYNEQFF
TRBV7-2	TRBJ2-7	CASSLLGTGDYEQYF
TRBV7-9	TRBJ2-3	CASSLVDSTDTQYF
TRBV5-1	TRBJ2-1	CASSLSGTYNEQFF
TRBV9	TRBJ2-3	CASSVGTSGGGKDTQYF
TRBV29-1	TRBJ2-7	CSVVFSGDPDYEQYF
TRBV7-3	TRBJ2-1	CASSLGLNEQFF
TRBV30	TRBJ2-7	CAWMSEAGGPSYEQYF
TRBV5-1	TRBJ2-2	CASSLVGTGVTGELFF
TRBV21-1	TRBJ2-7	CASSKVDRAIEQYF
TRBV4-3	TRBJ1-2	CASSQDKRVHTF
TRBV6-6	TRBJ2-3	CASSYSQGVSTDTQYF
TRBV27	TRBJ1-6	CASSLSVDRALLSGNSPLHF
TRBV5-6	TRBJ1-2	CASRRSGTGIDYGYTF
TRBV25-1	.	CASTGGLYEQYF
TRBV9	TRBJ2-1	CASSVYGTSGRGPNNEQFF
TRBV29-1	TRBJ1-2	CSVAAGRSYGYTF
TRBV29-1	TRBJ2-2	CSVTTPAGTGELFF
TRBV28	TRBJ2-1	CASSTRTGASEQFF
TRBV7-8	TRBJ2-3	CASRGLAVSRADTQYF
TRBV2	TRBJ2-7	CASSITGSPEQYF
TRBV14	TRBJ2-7	CASSRAGRSYEQYF
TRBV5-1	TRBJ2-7	CASTPEGPGYEQYF
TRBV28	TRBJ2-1	CASSPQGTEQFF
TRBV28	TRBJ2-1	CASSLSRPGEGEQFF
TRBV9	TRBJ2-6	CASSPVRGSGANVLTF
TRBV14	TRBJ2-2	CASSPTGGITGELFF
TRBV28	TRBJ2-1	CASSLAGGGNEQFF
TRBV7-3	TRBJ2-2	CASSPRQGRDTGELFF
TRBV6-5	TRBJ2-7	CASSTGTGAYEQYF
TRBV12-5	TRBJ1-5	CASGLVVTGAVNQPQHF
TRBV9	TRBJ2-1	CASSPRLAANEQFF
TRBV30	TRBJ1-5	CAWSPRQSNQPQHF
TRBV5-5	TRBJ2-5	CASSFRQARETQYF
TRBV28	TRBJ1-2	CASRTSKGTGDYGYTF
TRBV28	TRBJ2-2	CASSLDRRNTGELFF
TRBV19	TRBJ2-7	CASSIARASRYEQYF
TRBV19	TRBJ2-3	CASSLAGGPDTQYF
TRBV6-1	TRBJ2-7	CASSRLTGGYEQYF
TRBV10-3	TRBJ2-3	CAISGGTGPSTDTQYF
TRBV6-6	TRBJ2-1	CASSYLGRSSYNEQFF
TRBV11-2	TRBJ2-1	CASSFGGESYNEQFF
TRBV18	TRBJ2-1	CASSPNAQGAYNEQFF
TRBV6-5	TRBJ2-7	CASRRDSPYEQYF
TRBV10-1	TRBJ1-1	CASSESEDYTEAFF